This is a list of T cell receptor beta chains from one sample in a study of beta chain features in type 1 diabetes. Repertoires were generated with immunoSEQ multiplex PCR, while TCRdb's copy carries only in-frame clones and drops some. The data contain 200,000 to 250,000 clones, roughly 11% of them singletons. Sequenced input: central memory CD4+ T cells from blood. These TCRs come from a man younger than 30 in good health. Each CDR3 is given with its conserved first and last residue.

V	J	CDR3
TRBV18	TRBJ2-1	CASSLRTGGEFF
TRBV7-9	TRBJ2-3	CASSLAQRDIDTQYF
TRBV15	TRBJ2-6	CATSRERGVSGANVLTF
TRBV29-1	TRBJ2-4	CSVGAGAKNIQYF
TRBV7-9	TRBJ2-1	CASQGTSGRPGYNEQFF
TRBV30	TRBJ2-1	CAWTSGTSVNEQFF
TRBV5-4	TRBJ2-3	CASSLAGMADTQYF
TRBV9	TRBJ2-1	CASSVQAESSEQFF
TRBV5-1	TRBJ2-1	CASSWELSYNEQFF
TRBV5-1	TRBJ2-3	CASSLDSRTDTQYF
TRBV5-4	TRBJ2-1	CASSLGTPRLNEQFF
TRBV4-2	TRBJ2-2	CASSQGLAGVTGGELFF
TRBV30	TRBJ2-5	CAWSRRAGETQYF
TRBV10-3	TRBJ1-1	CATGRRITNTEAFF
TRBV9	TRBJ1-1	CASSVAQMNTEAFF
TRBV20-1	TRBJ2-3	CSASVRDTQYF
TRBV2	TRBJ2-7	CATTSDSMGYEQYF
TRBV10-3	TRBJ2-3	CATLEGTDTQYF
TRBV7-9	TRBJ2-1	CASSLETSGGSEFF
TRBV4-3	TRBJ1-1	CASSQDLLREAFF
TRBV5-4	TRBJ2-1	CASSQAWRETYNEQFF
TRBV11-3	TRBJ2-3	CASSYGTLSGRAVTDTQYF
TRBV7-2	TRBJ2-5	CASSYHQETQYF
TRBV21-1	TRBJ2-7	CASSKAYEQYF
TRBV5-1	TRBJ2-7	CASSLAASGRNEQYF
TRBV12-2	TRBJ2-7	CASRVQGARSEQYF
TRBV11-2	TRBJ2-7	CASSLGWASYEQYF
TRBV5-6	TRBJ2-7	CASSFALADQRGQYF
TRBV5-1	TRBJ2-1	CASSLKTNNEQFF
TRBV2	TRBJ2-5	CASHWIFQETQYF
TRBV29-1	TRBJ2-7	CSASLGGKQYF
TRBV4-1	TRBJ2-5	CASSHNTGAETQYF
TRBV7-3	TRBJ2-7	CASSAQSGYEQYF
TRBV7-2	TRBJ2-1	CASSLASGRLPTTYNEQFF
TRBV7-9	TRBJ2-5	CASSPRGHGQETQYF
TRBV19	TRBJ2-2	CASSIGKAGELFF
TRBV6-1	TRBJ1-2	CASSDPRRTGDGYTF
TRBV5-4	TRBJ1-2	CASSLPPGQPYGYTF
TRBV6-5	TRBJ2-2	CASSYSFRETGELFF
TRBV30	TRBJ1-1	CAWSHGTGAFF